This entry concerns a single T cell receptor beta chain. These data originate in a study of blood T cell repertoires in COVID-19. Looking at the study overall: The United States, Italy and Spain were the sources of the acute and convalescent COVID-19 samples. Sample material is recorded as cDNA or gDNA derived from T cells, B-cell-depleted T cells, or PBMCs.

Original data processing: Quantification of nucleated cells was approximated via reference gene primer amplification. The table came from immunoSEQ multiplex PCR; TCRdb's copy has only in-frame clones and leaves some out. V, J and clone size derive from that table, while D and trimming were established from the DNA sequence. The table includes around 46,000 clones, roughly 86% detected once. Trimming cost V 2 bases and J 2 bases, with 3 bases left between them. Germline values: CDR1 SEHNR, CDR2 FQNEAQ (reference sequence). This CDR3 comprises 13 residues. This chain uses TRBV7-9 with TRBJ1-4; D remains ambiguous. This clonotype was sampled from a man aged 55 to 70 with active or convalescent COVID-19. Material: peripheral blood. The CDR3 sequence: CASSLSTNEKLFF. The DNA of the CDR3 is TGTGCCAGCAGCTTAAGCACTAATGAAAAACTGTTTTTT.